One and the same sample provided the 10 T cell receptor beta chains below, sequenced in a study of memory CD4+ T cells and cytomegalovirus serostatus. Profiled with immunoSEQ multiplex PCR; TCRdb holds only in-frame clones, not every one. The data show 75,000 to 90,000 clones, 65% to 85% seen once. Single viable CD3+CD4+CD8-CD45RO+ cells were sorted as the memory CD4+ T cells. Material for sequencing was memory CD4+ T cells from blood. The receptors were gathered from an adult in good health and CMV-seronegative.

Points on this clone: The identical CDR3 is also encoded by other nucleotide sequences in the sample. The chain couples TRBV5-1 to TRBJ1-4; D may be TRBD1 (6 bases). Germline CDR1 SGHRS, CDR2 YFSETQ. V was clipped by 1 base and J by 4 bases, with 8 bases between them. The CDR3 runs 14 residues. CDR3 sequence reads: CASSLTGYNEKLFF. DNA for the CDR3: TGCGCCAGCAGCTTGACAGGGTATAATGAAAAACTGTTTTTT.

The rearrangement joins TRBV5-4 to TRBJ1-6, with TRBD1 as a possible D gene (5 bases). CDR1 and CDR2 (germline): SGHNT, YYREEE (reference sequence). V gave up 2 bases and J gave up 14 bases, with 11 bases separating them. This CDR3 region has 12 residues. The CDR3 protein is CASSFQGRSLHF. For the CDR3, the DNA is TGTGCCAGCAGCTTTCAGGGTAGGTCCCTCCACTTT.

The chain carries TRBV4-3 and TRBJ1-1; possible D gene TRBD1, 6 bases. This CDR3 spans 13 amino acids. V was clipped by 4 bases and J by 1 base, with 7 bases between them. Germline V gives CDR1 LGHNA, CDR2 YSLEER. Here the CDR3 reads CASSRTANTEAFF. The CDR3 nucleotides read TGCGCCAGCAGCCGGACAGCGAACACTGAAGCTTTCTTT.

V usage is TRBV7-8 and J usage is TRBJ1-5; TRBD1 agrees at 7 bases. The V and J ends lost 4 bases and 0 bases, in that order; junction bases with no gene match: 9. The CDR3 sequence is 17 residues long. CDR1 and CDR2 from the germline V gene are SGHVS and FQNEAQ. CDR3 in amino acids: CASSSDRERYSNQPQHF. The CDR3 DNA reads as TGTGCCAGCAGCTCAGACAGGGAGCGATATAGCAATCAGCCCCAGCATTTT.

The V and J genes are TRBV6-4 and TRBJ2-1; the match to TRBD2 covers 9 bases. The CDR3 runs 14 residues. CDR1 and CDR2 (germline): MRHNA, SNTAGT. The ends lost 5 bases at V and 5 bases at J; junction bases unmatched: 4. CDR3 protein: CASSPASGDNEQFF. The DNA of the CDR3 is TGTGCCAGCAGTCCGGCTAGCGGGGACAATGAGCAGTTCTTC.

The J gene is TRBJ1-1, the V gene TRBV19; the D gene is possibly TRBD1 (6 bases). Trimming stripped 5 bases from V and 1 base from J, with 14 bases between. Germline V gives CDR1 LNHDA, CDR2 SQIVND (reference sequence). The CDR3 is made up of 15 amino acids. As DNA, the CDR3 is TGTGCCAGTAGTTTGGGGGCAGGGCGGAACACTGAAGCTTTCTTT. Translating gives CASSLGAGRNTEAFF.

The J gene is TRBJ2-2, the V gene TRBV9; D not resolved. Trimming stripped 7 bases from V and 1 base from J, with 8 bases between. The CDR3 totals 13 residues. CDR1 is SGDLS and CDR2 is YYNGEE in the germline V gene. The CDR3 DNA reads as TGTGCCAGCGCCAGGATGAACACCGGGGAGCTGTTTTTT. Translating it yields CASARMNTGELFF.

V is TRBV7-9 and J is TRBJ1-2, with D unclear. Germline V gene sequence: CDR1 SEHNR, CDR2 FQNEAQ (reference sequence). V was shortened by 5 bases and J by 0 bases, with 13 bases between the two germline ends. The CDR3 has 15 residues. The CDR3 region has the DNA TGTGCCAGCAGCCTTGACACCTCCGCTAACTATGGCTACACCTTC. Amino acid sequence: CASSLDTSANYGYTF.

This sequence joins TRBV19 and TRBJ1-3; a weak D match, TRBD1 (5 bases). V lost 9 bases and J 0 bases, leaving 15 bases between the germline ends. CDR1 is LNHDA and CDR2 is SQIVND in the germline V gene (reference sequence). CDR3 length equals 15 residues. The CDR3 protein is CASKPTALSGNTIYF. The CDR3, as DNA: TGTGCCAGCAAGCCGACAGCTCTCTCTGGAAACACCATATATTTT.

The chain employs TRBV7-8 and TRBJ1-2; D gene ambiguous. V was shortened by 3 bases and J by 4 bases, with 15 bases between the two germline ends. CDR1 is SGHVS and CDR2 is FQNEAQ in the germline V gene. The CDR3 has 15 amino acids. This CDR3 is CASSFRRTWGYGYTF. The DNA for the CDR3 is TGTGCCAGCAGCTTTCGGCGCACCTGGGGCTATGGCTACACCTTC. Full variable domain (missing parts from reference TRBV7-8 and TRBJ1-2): GAGVSQSPRYKVAKRGQDVALRCDPISGHVSLFWYQQALGQGPEFLTYFQNEAQLDKSGLPSDRFFAERPEGSVSTLKIQRTQQEDSAVYLCASSFRRTWGYGYTFGSGTRLTVV.